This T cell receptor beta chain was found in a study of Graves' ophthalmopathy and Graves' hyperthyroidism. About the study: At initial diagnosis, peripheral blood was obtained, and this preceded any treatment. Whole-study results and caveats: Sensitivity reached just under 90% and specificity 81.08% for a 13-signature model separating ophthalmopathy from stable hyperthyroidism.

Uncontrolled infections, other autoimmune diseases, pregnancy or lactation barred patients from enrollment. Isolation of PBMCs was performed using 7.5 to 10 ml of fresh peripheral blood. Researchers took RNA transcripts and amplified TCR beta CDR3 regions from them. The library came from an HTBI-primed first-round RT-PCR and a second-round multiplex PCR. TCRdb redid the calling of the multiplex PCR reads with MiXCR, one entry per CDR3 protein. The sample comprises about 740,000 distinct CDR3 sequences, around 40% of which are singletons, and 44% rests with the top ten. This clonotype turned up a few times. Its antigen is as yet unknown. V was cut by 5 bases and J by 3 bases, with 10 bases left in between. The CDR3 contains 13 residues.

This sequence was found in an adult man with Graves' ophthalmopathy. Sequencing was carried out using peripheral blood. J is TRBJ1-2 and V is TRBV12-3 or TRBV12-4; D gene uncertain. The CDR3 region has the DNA TGTGCCAGCAGTCCTAGGGAGGACTATGGCTACACCTTC. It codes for CASSPREDYGYTF.